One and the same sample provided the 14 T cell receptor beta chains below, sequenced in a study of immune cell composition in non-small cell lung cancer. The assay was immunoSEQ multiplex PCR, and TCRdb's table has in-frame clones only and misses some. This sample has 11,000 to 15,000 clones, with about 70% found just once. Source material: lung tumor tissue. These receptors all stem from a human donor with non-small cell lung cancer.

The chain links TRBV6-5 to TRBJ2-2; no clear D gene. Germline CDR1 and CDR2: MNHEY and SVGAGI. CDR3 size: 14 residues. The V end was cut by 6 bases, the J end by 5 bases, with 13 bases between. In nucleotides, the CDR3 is TGTGCCAGCAGAACGGAGAGTTTTACCGGGGAGCTGTTTTTT. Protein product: CASRTESFTGELFF.

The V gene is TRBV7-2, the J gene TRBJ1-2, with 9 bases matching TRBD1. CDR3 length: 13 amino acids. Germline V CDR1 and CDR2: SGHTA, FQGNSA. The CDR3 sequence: CASRPRDRAPPTF. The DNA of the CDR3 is TGTGCAAGTCGCCCTCGGGACAGGGCTCCCCCCACCTTC.

The CDR3 nucleotides are TGTGCCAGCAGCTCGCGGGAGCAGTTCTTC. This codes for CASSSREQFF. The V and J genes are TRBV5-8 and TRBJ2-1; D is undetermined. V was shortened by 3 bases and J by 10 bases, with 5 bases between the two germline ends. Germline-derived CDR1 and CDR2 are SGHTS and YDEGEE. This CDR3 is 10 amino acids long.

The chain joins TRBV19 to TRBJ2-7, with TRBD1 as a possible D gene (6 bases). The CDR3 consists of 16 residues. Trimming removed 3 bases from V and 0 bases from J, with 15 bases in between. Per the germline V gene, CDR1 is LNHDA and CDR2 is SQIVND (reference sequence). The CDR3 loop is CASSIAQGTSSYEQYF. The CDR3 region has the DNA TGTGCCAGTAGTATCGCCCAGGGGACATCCTCCTACGAGCAGTACTTC.

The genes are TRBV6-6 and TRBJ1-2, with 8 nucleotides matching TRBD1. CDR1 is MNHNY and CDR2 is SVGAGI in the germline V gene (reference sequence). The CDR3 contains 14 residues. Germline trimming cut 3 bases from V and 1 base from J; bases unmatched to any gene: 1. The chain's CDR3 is CASSYGQGNYGYTF. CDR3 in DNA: TGTGCCAGCAGTTATGGACAGGGTAACTATGGCTACACCTTC.

CDR3 loop: CASSLVPPVADTYNEQFF. The CDR3 DNA reads as TGTGCCAGCAGCTTAGTCCCCCCCGTAGCGGATACCTACAATGAGCAGTTCTTC. V and J are TRBV7-2 and TRBJ2-1; tentatively, D is TRBD2 (6 bases). Germline CDR1 and CDR2: SGHTA and FQGNSA. V was trimmed by 1 base and J by 2 bases, leaving 18 bases between them. The length of the CDR3 is 18 residues.

CDR3 DNA sequence: TGTGCCTGGAGTGCCCTCGCGGTTAGCACAGATACGCAGTATTTT. Protein: CAWSALAVSTDTQYF. The V and J genes are TRBV30 and TRBJ2-3; unclear D gene. Germline V CDR1 and CDR2: GTSNPN, SVGIG (reference sequence). The CDR3 totals 15 residues. With 1 base removed from V and 0 bases from J, the gap between germline ends came to 11 bases. The variable domain in full, completed from reference TRBV30 and TRBJ2-3, reads SQTIHQWPATLVQPVGSPLSLECTVEGTSNPNLYWYRQAAGRGLQLLFYSVGIGQISSEVPQNLSASRPQDRQFILSSKKLLLSDSGFYLCAWSALAVSTDTQYFGPGTRLTVL.

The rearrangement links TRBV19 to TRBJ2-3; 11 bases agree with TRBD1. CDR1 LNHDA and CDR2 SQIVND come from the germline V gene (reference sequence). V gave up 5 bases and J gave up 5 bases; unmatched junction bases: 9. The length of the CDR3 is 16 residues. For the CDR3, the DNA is TGTGCCAGTAGTTCAGGACAGGGGGCAAGGATAGATACGCAGTATTTT. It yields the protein CASSSGQGARIDTQYF.

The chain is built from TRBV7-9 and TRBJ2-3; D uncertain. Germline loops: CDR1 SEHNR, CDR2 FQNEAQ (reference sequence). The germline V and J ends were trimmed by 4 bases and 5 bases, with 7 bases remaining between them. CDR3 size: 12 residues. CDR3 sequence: CASSSFLDTQYF. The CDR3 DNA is TGTGCCAGCAGCTCGTTCCTAGATACGCAGTATTTT.

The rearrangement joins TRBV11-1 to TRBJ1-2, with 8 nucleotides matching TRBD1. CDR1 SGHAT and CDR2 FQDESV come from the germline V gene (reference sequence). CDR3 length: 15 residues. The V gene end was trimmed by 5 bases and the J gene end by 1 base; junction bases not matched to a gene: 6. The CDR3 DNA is TGTGCCAGCAGCGGTCGACAGGGGATTAACTATGGCTACACCTTC. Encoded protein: CASSGRQGINYGYTF. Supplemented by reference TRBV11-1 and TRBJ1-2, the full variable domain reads EAEVAQSPRYKITEKSQAVAFWCDPISGHATLYWYRQILGQGPELLVQFQDESVVDDSQLPKDRFSAERLKGVDSTLKIQPAELGDSAMYLCASSGRQGINYGYTFGSGTRLTVV.

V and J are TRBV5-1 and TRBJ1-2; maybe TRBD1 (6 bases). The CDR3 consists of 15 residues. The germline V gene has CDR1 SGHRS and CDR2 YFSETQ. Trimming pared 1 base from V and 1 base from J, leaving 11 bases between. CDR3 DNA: TGCGCCAGCAGCTTGCAGGCAGGGGATAACTATGGCTACACCTTC. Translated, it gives CASSLQAGDNYGYTF.

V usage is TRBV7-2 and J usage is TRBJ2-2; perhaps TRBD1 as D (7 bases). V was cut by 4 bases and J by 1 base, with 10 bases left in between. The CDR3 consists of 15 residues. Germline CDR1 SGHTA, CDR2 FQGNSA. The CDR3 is CASSSQGGNTGELFF. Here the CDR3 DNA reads TGTGCCAGCAGCTCCCAGGGGGGGAACACCGGGGAGCTGTTTTTT.

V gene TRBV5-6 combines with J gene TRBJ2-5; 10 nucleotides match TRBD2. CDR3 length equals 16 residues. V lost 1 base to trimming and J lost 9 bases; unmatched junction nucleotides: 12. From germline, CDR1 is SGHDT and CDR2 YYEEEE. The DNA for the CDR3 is TGTGCCAGCAGCTTGAGGTCCAGCGGGGGGGTGGAGGCCCAGTACTTC. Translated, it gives CASSLRSSGGVEAQYF.

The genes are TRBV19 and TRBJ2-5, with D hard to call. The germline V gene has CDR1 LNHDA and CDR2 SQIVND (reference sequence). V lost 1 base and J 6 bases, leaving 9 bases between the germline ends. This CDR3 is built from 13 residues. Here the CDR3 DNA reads TGTGCCAGTAGTATAGTTGGTAGTCAGACCCAGTACTTC. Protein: CASSIVGSQTQYF. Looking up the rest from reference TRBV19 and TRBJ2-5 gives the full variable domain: DGGITQSPKYLFRKEGQNVTLSCEQNLNHDAMYWYRQDPGQGLRLIYYSQIVNDFQKGDIAEGYSVSREKKESFPLTVTSAQKNPTAFYLCASSIVGSQTQYFGPGTRLLVL.